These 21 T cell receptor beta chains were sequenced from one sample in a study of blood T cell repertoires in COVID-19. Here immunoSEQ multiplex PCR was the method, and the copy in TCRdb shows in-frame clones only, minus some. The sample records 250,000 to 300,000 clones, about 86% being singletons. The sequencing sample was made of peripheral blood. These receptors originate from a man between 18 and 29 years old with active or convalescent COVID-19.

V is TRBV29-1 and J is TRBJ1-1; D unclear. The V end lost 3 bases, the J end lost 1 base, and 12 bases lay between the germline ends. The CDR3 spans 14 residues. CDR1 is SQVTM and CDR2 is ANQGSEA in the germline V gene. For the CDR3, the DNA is TGCAGCGTTGACCCCGTCCGAGGGAACACTGAAGCTTTCTTT. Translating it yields CSVDPVRGNTEAFF.

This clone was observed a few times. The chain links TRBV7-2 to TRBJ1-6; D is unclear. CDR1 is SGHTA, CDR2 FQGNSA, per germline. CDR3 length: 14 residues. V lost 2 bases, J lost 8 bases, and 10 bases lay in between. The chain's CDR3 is CASSLSRTDSPLHF. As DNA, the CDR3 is TGTGCCAGCAGCTTATCAAGGACTGATTCACCCCTCCACTTT.

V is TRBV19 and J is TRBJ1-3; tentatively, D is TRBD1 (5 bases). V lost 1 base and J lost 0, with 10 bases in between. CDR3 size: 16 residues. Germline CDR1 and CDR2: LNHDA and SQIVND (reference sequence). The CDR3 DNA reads TGTGCCAGTAGTATAGGCCAGGGTTACTCTGGAAACACCATATATTTT. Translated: CASSIGQGYSGNTIYF.

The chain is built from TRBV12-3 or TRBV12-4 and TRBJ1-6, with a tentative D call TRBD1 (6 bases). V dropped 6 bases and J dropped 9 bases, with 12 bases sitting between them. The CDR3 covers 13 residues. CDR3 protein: CASRGGRASPLHF. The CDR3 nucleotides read TGTGCCAGCAGAGGGGGACGGGCTTCACCCCTCCACTTT.

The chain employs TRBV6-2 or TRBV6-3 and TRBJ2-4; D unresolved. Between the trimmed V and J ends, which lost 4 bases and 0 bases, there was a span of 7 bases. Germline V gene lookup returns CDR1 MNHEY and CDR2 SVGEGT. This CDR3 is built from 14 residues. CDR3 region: CASSSFVAKNIQYF. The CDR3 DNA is TGTGCCAGCAGTTCTTTCGTAGCCAAAAACATTCAGTACTTC.

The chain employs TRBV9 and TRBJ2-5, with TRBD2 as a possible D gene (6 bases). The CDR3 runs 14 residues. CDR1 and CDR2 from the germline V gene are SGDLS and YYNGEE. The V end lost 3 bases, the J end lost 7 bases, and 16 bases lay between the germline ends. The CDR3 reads CASSGGRRGGTQYF. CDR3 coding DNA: TGTGCCAGCAGCGGTGGGCGACGGGGAGGGACCCAGTACTTC.

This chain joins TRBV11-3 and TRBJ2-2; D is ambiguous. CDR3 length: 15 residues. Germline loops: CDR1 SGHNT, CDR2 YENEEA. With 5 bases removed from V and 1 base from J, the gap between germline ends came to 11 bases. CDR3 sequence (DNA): TGTGCCAGCAGCCCGACACAGTTGAACACCGGGGAGCTGTTTTTT. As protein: CASSPTQLNTGELFF.

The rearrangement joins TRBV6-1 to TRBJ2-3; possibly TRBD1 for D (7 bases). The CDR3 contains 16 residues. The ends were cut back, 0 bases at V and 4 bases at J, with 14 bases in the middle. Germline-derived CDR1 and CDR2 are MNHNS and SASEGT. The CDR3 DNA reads TGTGCCAGCAGTGAAGCGATGGCAGGGGGGTCAGATACGCAGTATTTT. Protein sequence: CASSEAMAGGSDTQYF.

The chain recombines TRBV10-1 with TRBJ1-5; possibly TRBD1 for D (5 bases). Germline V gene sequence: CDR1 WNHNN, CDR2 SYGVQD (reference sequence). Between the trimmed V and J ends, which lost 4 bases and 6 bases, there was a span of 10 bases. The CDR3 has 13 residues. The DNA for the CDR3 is TGCGCCAGCAGTGCAGGGATCGGTCAGCCCCAGCATTTT. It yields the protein CASSAGIGQPQHF.

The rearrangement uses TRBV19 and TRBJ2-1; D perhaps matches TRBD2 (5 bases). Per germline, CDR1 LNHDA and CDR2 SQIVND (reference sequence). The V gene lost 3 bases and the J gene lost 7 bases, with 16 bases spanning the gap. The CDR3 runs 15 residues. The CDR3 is CASSIEVGIRNEQFF. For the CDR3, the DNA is TGTGCCAGTAGTATCGAGGTCGGGATAAGGAATGAGCAGTTCTTC.

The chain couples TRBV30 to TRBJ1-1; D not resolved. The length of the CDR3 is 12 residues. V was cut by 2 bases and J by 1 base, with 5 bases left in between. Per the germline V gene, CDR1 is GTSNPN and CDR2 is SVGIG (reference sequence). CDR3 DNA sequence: TGTGCCTGGAGTTCGGGGAACACTGAAGCTTTCTTT. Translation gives CAWSSGNTEAFF.

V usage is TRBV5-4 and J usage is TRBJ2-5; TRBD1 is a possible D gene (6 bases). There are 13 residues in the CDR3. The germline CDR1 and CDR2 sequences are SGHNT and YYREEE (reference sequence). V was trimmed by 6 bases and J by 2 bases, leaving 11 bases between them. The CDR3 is CASTPQGQETQYF. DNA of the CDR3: TGTGCCAGCACCCCCCAGGGGCAAGAGACCCAGTACTTC. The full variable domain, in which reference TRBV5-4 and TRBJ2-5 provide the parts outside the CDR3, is ETGVTQSPTHLIKTRGQQVTLRCSSQSGHNTVSWYQQALGQGPQFIFQYYREEENGRGNFPPRFSGLQFPNYSSELNVNALELDDSALYLCASTPQGQETQYFGPGTRLLVL.

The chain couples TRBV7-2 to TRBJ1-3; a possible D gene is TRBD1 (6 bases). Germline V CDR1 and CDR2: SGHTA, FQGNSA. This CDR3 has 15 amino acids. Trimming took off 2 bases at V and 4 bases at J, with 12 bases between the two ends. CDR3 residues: CASSLLWQGGNTIYF. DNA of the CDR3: TGTGCCAGCAGCTTACTTTGGCAGGGGGGAAACACCATATATTTT.

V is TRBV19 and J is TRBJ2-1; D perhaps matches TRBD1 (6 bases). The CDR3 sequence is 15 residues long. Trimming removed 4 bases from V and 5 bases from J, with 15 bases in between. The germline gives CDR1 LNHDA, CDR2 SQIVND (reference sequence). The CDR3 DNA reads TGTGCCAGTAGTACCGGACAGATAACGAACAATGAGCAGTTCTTC. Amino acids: CASSTGQITNNEQFF.

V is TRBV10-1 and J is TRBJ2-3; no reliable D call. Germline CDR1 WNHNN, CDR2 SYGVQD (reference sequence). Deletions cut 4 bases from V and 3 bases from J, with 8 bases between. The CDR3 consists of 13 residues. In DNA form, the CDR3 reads TGCGCCAGCAGTGGTAGCTGGACAGATACGCAGTATTTT. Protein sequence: CASSGSWTDTQYF.

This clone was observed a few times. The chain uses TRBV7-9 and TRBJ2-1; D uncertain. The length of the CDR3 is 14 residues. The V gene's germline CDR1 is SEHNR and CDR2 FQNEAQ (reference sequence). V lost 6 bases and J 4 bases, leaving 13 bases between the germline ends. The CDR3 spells CASRASSPYNEQFF. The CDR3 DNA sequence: TGTGCCAGCAGAGCTAGTTCACCTTACAATGAGCAGTTCTTC.

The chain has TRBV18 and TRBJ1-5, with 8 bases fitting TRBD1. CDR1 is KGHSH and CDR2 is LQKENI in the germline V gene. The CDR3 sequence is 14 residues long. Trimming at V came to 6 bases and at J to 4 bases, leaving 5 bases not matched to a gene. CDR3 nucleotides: TGTGCCAGCTCCCGGACAGGGCTAAATCAGCCCCAGCATTTT. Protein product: CASSRTGLNQPQHF. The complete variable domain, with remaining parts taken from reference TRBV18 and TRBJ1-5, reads NAGVMQNPRHLVRRRGQEARLRCSPMKGHSHVYWYRQLPEEGLKFMVYLQKENIIDESGMPKERFSAEFPKEGPSILRIQQVVRGDSAAYFCASSRTGLNQPQHFGDGTRLSIL.

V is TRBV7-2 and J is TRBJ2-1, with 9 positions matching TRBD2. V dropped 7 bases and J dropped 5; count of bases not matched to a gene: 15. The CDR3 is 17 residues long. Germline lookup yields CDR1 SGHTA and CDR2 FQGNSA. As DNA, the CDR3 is TGTGCCAGCACCCAAAGACGGATGGCGGGAGGGAACAATGAGCAGTTCTTC. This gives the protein CASTQRRMAGGNNEQFF.

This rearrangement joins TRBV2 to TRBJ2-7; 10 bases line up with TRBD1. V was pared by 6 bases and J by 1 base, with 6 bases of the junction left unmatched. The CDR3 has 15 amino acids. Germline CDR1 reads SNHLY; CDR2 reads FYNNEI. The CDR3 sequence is CASSGRDRGSYEQYF. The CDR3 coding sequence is TGTGCCAGCAGCGGCCGGGACAGGGGATCCTACGAGCAGTACTTC.

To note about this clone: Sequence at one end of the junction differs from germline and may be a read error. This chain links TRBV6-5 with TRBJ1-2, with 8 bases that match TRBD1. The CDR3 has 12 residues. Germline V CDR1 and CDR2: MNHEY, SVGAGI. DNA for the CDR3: TGTGCCGGCAGGGGGCTAGGTGGAGGCTACACCTTC. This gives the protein CAGRGLGGGYTF.

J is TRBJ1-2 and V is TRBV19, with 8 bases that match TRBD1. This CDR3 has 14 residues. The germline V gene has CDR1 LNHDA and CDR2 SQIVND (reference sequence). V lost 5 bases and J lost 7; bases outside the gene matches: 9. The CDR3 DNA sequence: TGTGCCAGTAGTCCCGGACAGGGTGGGGCTGGCTACACCTTC. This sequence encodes CASSPGQGGAGYTF.